What follows is one T cell receptor (beta chain) and its context. This sample was taken from a study of blood T cell repertoires in COVID-19. Study-wide background: The study drew acute and convalescent COVID-19 samples from the United States, Italy and Spain. Sample material is recorded as cDNA or gDNA derived from T cells, B-cell-depleted T cells, or PBMCs.

The table came from immunoSEQ multiplex PCR; TCRdb's copy has only in-frame clones and leaves some out. The repertoire holds about 180,000 clones, with roughly 88% as singletons. In germline, CDR1 is KGHDR, CDR2 SFDVKD. CDR3 length equals 14 residues. V lost 6 bases, J lost 5 bases, and 4 bases stayed unmatched. What was sequenced was peripheral blood. The chain recombines TRBV24-1 with TRBJ2-2, with TRBD2 matching 8 bases. The TCR originated in a woman of 80 years or more with acute or convalescent COVID-19. In DNA, the CDR3 is TGTGCCACCAGTCGCCCGGGAGGGACCGGGGAGCTGTTTTTT. This sequence encodes CATSRPGGTGELFF.